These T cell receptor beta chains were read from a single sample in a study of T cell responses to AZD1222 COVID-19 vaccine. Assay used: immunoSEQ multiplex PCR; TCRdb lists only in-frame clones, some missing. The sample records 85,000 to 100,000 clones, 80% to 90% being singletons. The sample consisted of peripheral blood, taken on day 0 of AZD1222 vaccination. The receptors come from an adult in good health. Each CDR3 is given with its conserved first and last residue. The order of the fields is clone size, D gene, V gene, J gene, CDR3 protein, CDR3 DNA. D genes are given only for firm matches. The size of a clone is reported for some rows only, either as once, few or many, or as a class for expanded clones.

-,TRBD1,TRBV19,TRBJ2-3,CASSIIGTGSPDTQYF,TGTGCCAGTAGTATCATTGGGACAGGGAGCCCAGATACGCAGTATTTT
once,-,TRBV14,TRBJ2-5,CASSQDRVRETQYF,TGTGCCAGCAGCCAAGATAGAGTACGGGAGACCCAGTACTTC
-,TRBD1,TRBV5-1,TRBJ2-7,CASSTGQGAYEQYF,TGCGCCAGCAGCACCGGACAGGGGGCGTACGAGCAGTACTTC
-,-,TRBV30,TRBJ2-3,CAWSVLGTDTQYF,TGTGCCTGGAGTGTACTTGGCACAGATACGCAGTATTTT
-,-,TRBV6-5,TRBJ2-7,CASSDSGSAYF,TGTGCCAGCAGTGACTCAGGGTCCGCATACTTC
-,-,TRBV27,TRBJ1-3,CASSFGPGLGNTIYF,TGTGCCAGCAGTTTTGGACCCGGACTGGGAAACACCATATATTTT
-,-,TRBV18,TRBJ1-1,CASSLGQVNTEAFF,TGTGCCAGCTCACTCGGGCAAGTGAACACTGAAGCTTTCTTT
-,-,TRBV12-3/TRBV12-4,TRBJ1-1,CASSLVRGTEAFF,TGTGCCAGCAGTCTGGTTCGGGGTACTGAAGCTTTCTTT
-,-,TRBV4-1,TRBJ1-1,CASSQDSGWNTEAFF,TGCGCCAGCAGCCAAGATTCAGGGTGGAACACTGAAGCTTTCTTT
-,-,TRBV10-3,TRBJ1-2,CAISGSGTTGGYTF,TGTGCCATCAGTGGTTCAGGGACGACCGGGGGCTACACCTTC
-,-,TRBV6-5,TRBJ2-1,CASRRGENNEQFF,TGTGCCAGCAGAAGGGGGGAGAACAATGAGCAGTTCTTC
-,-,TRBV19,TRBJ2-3,CATEPGTESRDTQYF,TGTGCCACGGAACCCGGGACGGAGTCCAGGGATACGCAGTATTTT
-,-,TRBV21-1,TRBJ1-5,CASSKEGNQPQHF,TGTGCCAGCAGCAAAGAGGGCAATCAGCCCCAGCATTTT
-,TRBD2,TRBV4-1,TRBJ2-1,CASSQERLAEPYNEQFF,TGCGCCAGCAGCCAAGAGAGACTAGCGGAGCCCTACAATGAGCAGTTCTTC
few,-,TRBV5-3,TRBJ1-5,CARSGGDPTNQPQHF,TGTGCCAGAAGCGGGGGAGACCCGACAAATCAGCCCCAGCATTTT
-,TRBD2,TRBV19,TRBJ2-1,CASRPGGGYQLNEQFF,TGTGCCAGTCGTCCGGGCGGGGGGTATCAACTGAATGAGCAGTTCTTC
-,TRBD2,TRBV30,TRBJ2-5,CAWSAIGTSGSRETQYF,TGTGCCTGGAGTGCAATCGGGACTAGCGGGAGTAGGGAGACCCAGTACTTC
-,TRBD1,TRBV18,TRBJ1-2,CASSPGTGHGYGYTF,TGTGCCAGCTCACCCGGGACAGGACATGGCTATGGCTACACCTTC
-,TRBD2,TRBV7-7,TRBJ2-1,CASSTFGLGGEQFF,TGTGCCAGCAGCACATTCGGGCTGGGGGGGGAGCAGTTCTTC
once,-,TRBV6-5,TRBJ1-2,CASIYRAGNYGYTF,TGTGCCAGCATTTACAGGGCGGGGAACTATGGCTACACCTTC
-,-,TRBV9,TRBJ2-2,CASSGLDLNTGELFF,TGTGCCAGCAGCGGCCTAGATCTAAACACCGGGGAGCTGTTTTTT
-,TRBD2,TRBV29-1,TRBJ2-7,CSVISGRGEQYF,TGCAGCGTTATTAGCGGGAGAGGGGAGCAGTACTTC
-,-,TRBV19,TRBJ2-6,CATQIRSGANVLTF,TGTGCCACGCAAATTCGTTCTGGGGCCAACGTCCTGACTTTC
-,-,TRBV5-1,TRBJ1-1,CASSSAGATNTEAFF,TGCGCCAGCAGCTCCGCAGGGGCTACAAACACTGAAGCTTTCTTT
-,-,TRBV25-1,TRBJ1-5,CASSEQPQHF,TGTGCCAGCAGTGAGCAGCCCCAGCATTTT